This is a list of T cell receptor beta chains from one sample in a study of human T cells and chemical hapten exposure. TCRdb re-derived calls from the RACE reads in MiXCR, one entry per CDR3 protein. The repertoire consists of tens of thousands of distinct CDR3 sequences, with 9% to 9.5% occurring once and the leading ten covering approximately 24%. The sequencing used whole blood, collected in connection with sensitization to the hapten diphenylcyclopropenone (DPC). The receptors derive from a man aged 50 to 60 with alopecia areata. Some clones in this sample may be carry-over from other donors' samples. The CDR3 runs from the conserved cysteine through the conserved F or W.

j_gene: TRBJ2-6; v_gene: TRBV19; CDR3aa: CATGAGYSGANVLTF
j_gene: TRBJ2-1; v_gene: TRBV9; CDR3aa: CASSVEGARGFNEQFF
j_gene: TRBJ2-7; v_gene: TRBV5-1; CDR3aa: CASSILDRLYEQYF
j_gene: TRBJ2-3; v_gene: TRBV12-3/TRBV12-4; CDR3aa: CASRSTPGLAGVTDTQYF
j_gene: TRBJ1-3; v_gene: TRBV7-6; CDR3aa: CASSFGHTIYF
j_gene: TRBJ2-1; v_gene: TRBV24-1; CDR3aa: CATSDFGPGTYNEQFF
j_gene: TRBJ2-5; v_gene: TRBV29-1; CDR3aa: CSVERGAEGTQYF
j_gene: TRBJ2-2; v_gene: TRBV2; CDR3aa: CASSGGLAGYGELFF
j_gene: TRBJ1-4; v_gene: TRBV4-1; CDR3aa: CASSQDEAAEKLFF
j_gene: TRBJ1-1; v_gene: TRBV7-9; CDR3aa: CASSLDRDRGPEAFF
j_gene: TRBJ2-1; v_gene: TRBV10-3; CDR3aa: CAISSRGGRVNNEQFF
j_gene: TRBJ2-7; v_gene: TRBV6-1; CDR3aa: CASSENSPSSYEQYF
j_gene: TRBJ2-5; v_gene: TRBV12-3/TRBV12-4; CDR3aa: CASRNLADQETQYF
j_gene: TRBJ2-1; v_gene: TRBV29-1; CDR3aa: CSAVGDETYNEQFF
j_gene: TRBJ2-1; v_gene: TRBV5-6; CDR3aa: CASSLVAGVRGEQFF
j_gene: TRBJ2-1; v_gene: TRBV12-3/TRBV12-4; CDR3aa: CASSSRQLMYNEQFF
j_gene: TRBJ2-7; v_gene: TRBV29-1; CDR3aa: CSVEVQGWSYEQYF
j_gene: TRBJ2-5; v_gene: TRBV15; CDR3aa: CATSRNRGGTASHF
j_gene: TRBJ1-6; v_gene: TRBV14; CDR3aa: CASSQDGGYFSPLHF
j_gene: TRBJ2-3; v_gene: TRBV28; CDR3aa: CASSSPQGTDTQYF
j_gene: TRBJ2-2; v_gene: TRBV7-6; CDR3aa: CASSLAAGQGSGELFF
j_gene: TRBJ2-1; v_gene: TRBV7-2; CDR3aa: CASSLSSAPNNEQFF
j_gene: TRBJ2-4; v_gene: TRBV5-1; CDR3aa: CASTRPPLNIQYF
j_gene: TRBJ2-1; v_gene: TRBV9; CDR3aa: CASSPDGTSGRIQFF